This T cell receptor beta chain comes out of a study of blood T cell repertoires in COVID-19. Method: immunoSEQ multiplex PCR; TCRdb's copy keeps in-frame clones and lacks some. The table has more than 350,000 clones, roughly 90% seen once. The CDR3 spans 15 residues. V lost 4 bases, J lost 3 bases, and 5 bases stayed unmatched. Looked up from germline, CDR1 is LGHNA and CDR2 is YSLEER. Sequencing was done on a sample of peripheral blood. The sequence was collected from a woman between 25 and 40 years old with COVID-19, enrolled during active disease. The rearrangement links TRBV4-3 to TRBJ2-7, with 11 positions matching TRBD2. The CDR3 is CASSPVLAGVYEQYF. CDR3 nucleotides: TGCGCCAGCAGCCCCGTACTAGCGGGGGTCTACGAGCAGTACTTC.